This T cell receptor beta chain came from a study of T cell repertoires in cytomegalovirus infection. About the research overall: An indication of both CMV infection and matching HLA type came from public TCR beta signatures.

TCRdb re-derived calls from the reads in MiXCR, one entry per CDR3 protein. This sample has approximately 700,000 distinct CDR3 sequences, with 35% to 45% found just once. Findings and limits, study-wide: Totalled public TCR beta family frequency picked out people who carried CMV plus the relevant HLA. Within the response measured ex vivo, HLA-C-restricted CMV-specific TCR beta clonotypes were dominant.

To note about this clonotype: Its antigen is not identified.

This CDR3 is built from 17 residues. Trimming left V 4 bases short and J 1 base short, with 16 bases between. The sequence came from a human donor in good health (CMV status not recorded). Some clones in this sample may be carry-over from other donors' samples. Sequenced material: PBMCs. The V and J genes are TRBV12-3 or TRBV12-4 and TRBJ2-2, with D perhaps matching TRBD1 (6 bases). The CDR3 DNA is TGTGCCAGCAGTTCCCTCCCCGGGACAAGGAACACCGGGGAGCTGTTTTTT. Its protein product is CASSSLPGTRNTGELFF.